This TCR beta chain was retrieved from a study of T-cell reconstitution after alpha-beta-depleted transplantation in children. Trimming took 6 bases from V and 7 from J, leaving 16 bases between them. This CDR3 spans 13 amino acids. Germline V lookup: CDR1 DFQATT, CDR2 SNEGSKA (reference sequence). Many counts were recorded for this clonotype. The TCRbeta library incorporated unique molecular identifiers. TCRdb re-analysed the PCR reads in MiXCR, keeping a single row per CDR3 protein. The table has around 340,000 distinct CDR3 sequences, about 14% seen once. The sequencing here drew on PBMCs, taken from the stem cell graft. This receptor was taken from a human donor who donated a stem cell graft to a child with Fanconi anemia. The chain carries TRBV20-1 and TRBJ1-5, with D tentatively TRBD1 (6 bases). The CDR3 loop is CSASQGRRQPQHF. The CDR3 DNA is TGCAGTGCCTCACAGGGAAGGAGACAGCCCCAGCATTTT.